This section outlines one T cell receptor beta chain sequence together with its context. Its antigen is unknown. Profiled with immunoSEQ multiplex PCR; TCRdb holds only in-frame clones, not every one. The data show some 130,000 clones, 80% seen once. The germline V gene has CDR1 MRHNA and CDR2 SNTAGT. V dropped 5 bases and J dropped 6 bases, with 15 bases sitting between them. CDR3 length: 14 residues. This record comes from a study of a mutant IDH1 vaccine in newly diagnosed glioma. The overall study: Patients under treatment included around 60% males and around 38% females and had a mean age of approximately 40 years.

Described time point: week 11, during vaccination. With topical imiquimod, each dose of the vaccine consisted of 300 ug of mutant IDH1 20-mer peptide. The sequenced sample was PBMCs, obtained from a glioma patient whose treatment included an IDH1 peptide vaccine. The clonotype was recovered from a man in his forties with glioma. The V call is TRBV6-4, the J call TRBJ2-3; tentatively, D is TRBD1 or TRBD2 (5 bases each). CDR3 sequence: CASSPRGRADTQYF. For the CDR3, the DNA is TGTGCCAGCAGTCCGAGGGGCCGGGCGGATACGCAGTATTTT.